The entry below describes one T cell receptor (beta chain). The antigen is undetermined. Per germline, CDR1 MGHRA and CDR2 YSYEKL. This CDR3 region has 18 residues. V dropped 6 bases and J dropped 3 bases, with 26 bases sitting between them. The sample is drawn from a study of T cells after yellow fever vaccination. Study context: Libraries from low-cell-number fractions were prepared with the SMART-Seq v4 Ultra Low Input RNA kit. Study-wide findings and caveats: Abundant clonotypes from the bulk population could get into FACS-sorted repertoires as contaminants.

A universal primer site and UMIs were added as TCR cDNA was made by 5'RACE template switching. MiXCR was run by TCRdb on the 5' RACE reads, yielding one entry per CDR3 protein. The sample holds 70,000 or so distinct CDR3 sequences, 7.3% seen once. The TCR was taken from a man between 18 and 29 years old who received the YFV17D yellow fever vaccine. The chain carries TRBV4-1 and TRBJ1-2, with a possible D match to TRBD1 (6 bases). Sample: CD8+ T cells sorted from PBMCs, taken 9 to 11 days after the first yellow fever vaccination. Written as DNA, the CDR3 is TGCGCCAGCAGTCTACAGGGTGAAAATAGCCAACGGGACTATGGCTACACCTTC. This translates into CASSLQGENSQRDYGYTF.